Sequencing of this T cell receptor beta chain was carried out in a study of blood T cell repertoires in COVID-19. TCRdb keeps only in-frame clones here, not all; method: immunoSEQ multiplex PCR. The sample records 40,000 to 50,000 clones, around nine tenths being singletons. The CDR3 spans 16 residues. Germline CDR1 SNHLY, CDR2 FYNNEI. Trimming shortened V by 2 bases and J by 6 bases, and 19 bases separated the two germline ends. This chain links TRBV2 with TRBJ1-2, with D possibly matching TRBD1 (6 bases). The clonotype was recovered from a man aged 50 to 60 with active COVID-19. The sample consisted of peripheral blood. CDR3 loop: CASSERWTTGGNGYTF. CDR3 nucleotides: TGTGCCAGCAGTGAAAGGTGGACCACTGGGGGCAATGGCTACACCTTC.